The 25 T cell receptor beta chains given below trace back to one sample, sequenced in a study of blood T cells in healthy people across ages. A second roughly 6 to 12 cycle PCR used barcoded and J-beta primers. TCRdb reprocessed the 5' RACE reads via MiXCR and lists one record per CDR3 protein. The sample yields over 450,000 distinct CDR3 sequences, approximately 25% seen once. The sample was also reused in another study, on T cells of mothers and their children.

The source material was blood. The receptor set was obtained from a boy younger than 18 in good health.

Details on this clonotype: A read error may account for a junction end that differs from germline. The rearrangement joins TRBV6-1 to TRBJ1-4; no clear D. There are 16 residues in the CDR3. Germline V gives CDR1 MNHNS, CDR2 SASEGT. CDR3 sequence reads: CASSEALQFDNETLFF. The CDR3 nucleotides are TGTGCCAGCAGTGAAGCGCTCCAGTTCGACAATGAAACACTGTTTTTT.

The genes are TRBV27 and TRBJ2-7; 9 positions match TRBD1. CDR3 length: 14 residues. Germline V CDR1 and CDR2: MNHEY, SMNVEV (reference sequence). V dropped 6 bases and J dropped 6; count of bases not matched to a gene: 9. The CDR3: CASRRTGALGEQYF. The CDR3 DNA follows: TGTGCCAGCAGGCGGACAGGGGCCTTAGGCGAGCAGTACTTC.

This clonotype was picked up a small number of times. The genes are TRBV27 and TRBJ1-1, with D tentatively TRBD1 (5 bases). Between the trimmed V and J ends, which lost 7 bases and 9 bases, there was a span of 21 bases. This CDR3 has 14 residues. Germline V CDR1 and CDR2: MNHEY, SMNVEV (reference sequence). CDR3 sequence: CASIPGGLLTKAFF. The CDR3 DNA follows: TGTGCCAGCATCCCGGGGGGTTTACTGACAAAAGCTTTCTTT.

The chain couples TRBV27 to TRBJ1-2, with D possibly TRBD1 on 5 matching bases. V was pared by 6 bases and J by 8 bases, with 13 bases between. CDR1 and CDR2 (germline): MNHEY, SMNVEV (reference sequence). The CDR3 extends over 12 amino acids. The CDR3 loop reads CASRDPGLGYTF. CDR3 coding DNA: TGTGCCAGCAGGGATCCGGGACTAGGCTACACCTTC.

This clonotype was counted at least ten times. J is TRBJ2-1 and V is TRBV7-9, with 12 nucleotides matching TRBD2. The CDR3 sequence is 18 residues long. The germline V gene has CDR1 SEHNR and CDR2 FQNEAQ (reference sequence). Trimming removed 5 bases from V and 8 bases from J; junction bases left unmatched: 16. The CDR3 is CASSGGLAGGPYWHEQFF. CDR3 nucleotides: TGTGCCAGCAGCGGGGGCCTAGCGGGGGGGCCTTATTGGCATGAGCAGTTCTTC.

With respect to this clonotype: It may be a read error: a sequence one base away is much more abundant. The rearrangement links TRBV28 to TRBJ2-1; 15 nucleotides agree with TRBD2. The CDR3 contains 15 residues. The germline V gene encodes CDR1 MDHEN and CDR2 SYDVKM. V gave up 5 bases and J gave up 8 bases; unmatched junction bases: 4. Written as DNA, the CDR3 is TGTGCCAGCAGTACCGGGACTAGCGGGAGGTATGAGCAGTTCTTC. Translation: CASSTGTSGRYEQFF. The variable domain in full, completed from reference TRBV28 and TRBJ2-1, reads DVKVTQSSRYLVKRTGEKVFLECVQDMDHENMFWYRQDPGLGLRLIYFSYDVKMKEKGDIPEGYSVSREKKERFSLILESASTNQTSMYLCASSTGTSGRYEQFFGPGTRLTVL.

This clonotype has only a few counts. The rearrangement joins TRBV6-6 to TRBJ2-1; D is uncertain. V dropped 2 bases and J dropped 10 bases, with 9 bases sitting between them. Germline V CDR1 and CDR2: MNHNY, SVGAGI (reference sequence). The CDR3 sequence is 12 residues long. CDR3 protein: CASSYARQEQFF. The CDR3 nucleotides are TGTGCCAGCAGTTACGCCCGGCAGGAGCAGTTCTTC.

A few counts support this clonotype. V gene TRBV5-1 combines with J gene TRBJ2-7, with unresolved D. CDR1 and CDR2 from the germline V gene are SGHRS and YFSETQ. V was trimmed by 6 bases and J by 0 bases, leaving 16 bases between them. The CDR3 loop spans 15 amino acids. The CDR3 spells CASILGRIRSYEQYF. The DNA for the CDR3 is TGCGCCAGCATACTCGGACGGATACGCTCCTACGAGCAGTACTTC.

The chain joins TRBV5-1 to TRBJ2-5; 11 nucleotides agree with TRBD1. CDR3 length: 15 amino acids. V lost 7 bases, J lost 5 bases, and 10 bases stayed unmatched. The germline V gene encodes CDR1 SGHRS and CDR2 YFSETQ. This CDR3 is CASGWTGGPWETQYF. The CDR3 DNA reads TGCGCCAGCGGCTGGACAGGGGGCCCGTGGGAGACCCAGTACTTC. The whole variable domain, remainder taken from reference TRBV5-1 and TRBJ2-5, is KAGVTQTPRYLIKTRGQQVTLSCSPISGHRSVSWYQQTPGQGLQFLFEYFSETQRNKGNFPGRFSGRQFSNSRSEMNVSTLELGDSALYLCASGWTGGPWETQYFGPGTRLLVL.

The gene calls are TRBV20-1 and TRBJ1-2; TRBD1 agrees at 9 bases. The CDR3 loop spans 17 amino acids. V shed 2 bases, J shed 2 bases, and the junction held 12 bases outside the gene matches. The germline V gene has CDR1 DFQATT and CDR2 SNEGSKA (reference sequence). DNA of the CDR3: TGCAGTGCTAGAAAGAGATTGACCGGACAGGGGAACTATGGCTACACCTTC. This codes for CSARKRLTGQGNYGYTF.

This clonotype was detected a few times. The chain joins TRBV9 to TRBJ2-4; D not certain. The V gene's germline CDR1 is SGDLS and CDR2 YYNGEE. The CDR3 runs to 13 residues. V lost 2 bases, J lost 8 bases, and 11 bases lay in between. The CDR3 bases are TGTGCCAGCAGCGTGACGACTTATGACATTCAGTACTTC. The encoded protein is CASSVTTYDIQYF.

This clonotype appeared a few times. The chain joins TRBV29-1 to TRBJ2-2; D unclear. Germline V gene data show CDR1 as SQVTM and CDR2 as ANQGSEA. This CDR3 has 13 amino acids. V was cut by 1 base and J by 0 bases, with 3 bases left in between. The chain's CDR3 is CSVEAPNTGELFF. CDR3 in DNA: TGCAGCGTTGAAGCGCCGAACACCGGGGAGCTGTTTTTT.

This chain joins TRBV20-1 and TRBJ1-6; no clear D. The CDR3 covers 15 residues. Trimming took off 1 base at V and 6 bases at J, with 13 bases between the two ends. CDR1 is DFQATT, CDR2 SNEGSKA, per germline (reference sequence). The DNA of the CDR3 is TGCAGTGCTAGAGTGGGTAGGGCTGGTAATTCACCCCTCCACTTT. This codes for CSARVGRAGNSPLHF.

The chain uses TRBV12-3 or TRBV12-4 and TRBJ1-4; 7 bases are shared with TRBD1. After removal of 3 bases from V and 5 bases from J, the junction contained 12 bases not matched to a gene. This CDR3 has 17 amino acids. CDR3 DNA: TGTGCCAGCAGTTTTGGGGGACCGGGACAGCTGAATGAAAAACTGTTTTTT. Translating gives CASSFGGPGQLNEKLFF.

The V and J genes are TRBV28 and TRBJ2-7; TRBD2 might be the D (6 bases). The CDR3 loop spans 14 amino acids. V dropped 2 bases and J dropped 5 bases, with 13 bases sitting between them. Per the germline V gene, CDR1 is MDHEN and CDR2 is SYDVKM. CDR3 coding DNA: TGTGCCAGCAGTTTAGGCGGGGCTCTGGACGAGCAGTACTTC. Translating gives CASSLGGALDEQYF.

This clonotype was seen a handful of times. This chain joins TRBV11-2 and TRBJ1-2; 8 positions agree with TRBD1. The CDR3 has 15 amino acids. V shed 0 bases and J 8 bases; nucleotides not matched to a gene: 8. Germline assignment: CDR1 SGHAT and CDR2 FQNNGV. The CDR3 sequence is CASSLDRQGARGYTF. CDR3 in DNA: TGTGCCAGCAGCTTAGATCGCCAGGGGGCTCGCGGCTACACCTTC.

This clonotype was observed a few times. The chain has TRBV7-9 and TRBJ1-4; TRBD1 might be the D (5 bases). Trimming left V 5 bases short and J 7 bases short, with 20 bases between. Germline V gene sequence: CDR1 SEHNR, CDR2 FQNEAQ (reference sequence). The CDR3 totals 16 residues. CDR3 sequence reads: CASSVPQGEAGEKLFF. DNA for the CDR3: TGTGCCAGCAGCGTTCCCCAAGGGGAGGCGGGTGAAAAACTGTTTTTT. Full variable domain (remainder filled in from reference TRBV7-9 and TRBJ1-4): DTGVSQNPRHKITKRGQNVTFRCDPISEHNRLYWYRQTLGQGPEFLTYFQNEAQLEKSRLLSDRFSAERPKGSFSTLEIQRTEQGDSAMYLCASSVPQGEAGEKLFFGSGTQLSVL.

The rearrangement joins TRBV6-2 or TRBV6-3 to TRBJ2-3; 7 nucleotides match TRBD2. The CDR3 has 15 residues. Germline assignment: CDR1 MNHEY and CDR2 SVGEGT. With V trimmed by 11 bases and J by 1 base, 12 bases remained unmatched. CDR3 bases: TGTGCCCGAACGGGGGGAGAGCGGGGCACAGATACGCAGTATTTT. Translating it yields CARTGGERGTDTQYF.

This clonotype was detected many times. The CDR3 reads CASSPRTGTAETQYF. The CDR3 DNA is TGTGCCAGCAGCCCACGGACAGGGACGGCAGAGACCCAGTACTTC. The chain joins TRBV14 to TRBJ2-5, with 8 bases lining up with TRBD1. V shed 4 bases, J shed 4 bases, and the junction held 8 bases outside the gene matches. Germline V gives CDR1 SGHDN, CDR2 FVKESK. CDR3 length: 15 amino acids.

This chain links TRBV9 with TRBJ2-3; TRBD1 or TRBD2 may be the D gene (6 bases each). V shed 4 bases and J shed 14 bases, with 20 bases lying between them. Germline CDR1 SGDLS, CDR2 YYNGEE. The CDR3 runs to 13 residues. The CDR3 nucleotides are TGTGCCAGCAGCTTCCTGTGGTGGGGGGCGCGGTATTTT. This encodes CASSFLWWGARYF.

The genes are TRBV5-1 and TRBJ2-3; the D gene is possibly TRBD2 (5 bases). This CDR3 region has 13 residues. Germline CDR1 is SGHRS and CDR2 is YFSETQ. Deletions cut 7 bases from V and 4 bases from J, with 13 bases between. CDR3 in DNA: TGCGCCAGCTCCCCTGCAGCGGCAGATACGCAGTATTTT. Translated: CASSPAAADTQYF.

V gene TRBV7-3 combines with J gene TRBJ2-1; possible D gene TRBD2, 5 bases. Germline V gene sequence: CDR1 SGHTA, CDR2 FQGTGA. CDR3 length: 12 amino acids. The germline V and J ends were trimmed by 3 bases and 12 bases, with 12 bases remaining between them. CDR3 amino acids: CASSLSSGWQFF. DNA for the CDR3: TGTGCCAGCAGCTTGAGCAGCGGTTGGCAGTTCTTC.

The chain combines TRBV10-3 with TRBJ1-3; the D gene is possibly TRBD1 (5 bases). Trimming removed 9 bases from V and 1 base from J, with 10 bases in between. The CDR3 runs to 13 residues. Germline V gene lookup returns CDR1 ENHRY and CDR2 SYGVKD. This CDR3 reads CAIAQGSGNTIYF. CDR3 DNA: TGTGCCATAGCGCAGGGTTCTGGAAACACCATATATTTT.

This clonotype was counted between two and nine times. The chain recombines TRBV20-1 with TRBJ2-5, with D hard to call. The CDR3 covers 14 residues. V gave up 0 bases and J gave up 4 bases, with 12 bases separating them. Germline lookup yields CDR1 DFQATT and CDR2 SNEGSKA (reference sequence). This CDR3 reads CSARDRQWAETQYF. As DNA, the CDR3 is TGCAGTGCTAGAGATCGTCAGTGGGCAGAGACCCAGTACTTC.

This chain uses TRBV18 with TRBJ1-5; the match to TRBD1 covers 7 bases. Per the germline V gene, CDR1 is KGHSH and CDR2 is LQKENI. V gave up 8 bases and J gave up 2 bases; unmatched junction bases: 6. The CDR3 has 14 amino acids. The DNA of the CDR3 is TGTGCCAGCACTGCAGGGGGAGGCAATCAGCCCCAGCATTTT. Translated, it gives CASTAGGGNQPQHF.